Included here is one T cell receptor (beta chain) sequence, with context. As yet, its antigen is unknown. The read terminates 3 residues before the CDR3 end, so the remaining end is supplied by the germline J gene. Germline V gives CDR1 SEHNR, CDR2 FQNEAQ (reference sequence). The CDR3 is 13 residues long. This sample was included in a study of T cell clonality in common variable immunodeficiency. Equal genomic DNA amounts from CVID and control samples were sequenced. TCRdb's table, derived via immunoSEQ multiplex PCR, lists solely in-frame clones and lacks some. The record shows 50,000 or so clones for this sample, with no singletons present. Findings of the study overall: Fewer deletions and N-nucleotide insertions were reportedly seen in common variable immunodeficiency TCR beta sequences. TCRbeta clonality was increased in CVID versus healthy controls.

Specimen: peripheral blood mononuclear cells. The chain recombines TRBV7-9 with TRBJ1-2; possibly TRBD1 for D (5 bases). This TCR was sampled from a person between 18 and 75 years old in good health. The CDR3: CASSFDSSYDYTF. The sequenced part of the CDR3 DNA is TGTGCCAGCAGCTTCGACAGCTCCTACGAC.